Below are 28 T cell receptor beta chains sequenced from a single sample in a study of cytomegalovirus exposure and HLA in healthy donors. Sequencing used immunoSEQ multiplex PCR; TCRdb keeps in-frame clones, though not all of them. Counted here are about 170,000 clones, approximately 86% occurring once; the ten biggest clones make up around 2%. Sequenced sample: PBMCs. These receptors were taken from a woman aged 18-35 years in good health and CMV-seronegative.

This chain joins TRBV4-3 and TRBJ1-2; the D is unclear. Germline CDR1 reads LGHNA; CDR2 reads YSLEER. This CDR3 spans 15 amino acids. Trimming cost V 3 bases and J 3 bases, with 14 bases left between them. The DNA of the CDR3 is TGCGCCAGCAGCCAGGTTGTCCGCTCAGACTATGGCTACACCTTC. Translation: CASSQVVRSDYGYTF.

V gene TRBV9 combines with J gene TRBJ1-1; possibly TRBD1 for D (6 bases). V gave up 3 bases and J gave up 4 bases, with 16 bases separating them. Germline V gene lookup returns CDR1 SGDLS and CDR2 YYNGEE. The CDR3 is 15 residues long. The CDR3 here is CASSESREGGTEAFF. CDR3 nucleotide sequence: TGTGCCAGCAGCGAGAGCAGGGAGGGGGGCACTGAAGCTTTCTTT.

Only one count was recorded for this clone. V and J are TRBV5-1 and TRBJ2-1, with 8 bases lining up with TRBD2. CDR1 and CDR2 (germline): SGHRS, YFSETQ. The ends lost 6 bases at V and 10 bases at J; junction bases unmatched: 12. The length of the CDR3 is 14 residues. CDR3 DNA: TGCGCCAGCACCCCGGGCGGGGGGACTGACGAGCAGTTCTTC. The encoded protein is CASTPGGGTDEQFF.

The chain has TRBV9 and TRBJ2-7, with D possibly matching TRBD1 (6 bases). There are 14 residues in the CDR3. Germline CDR1 SGDLS, CDR2 YYNGEE. V lost 3 bases, J lost 0 bases, and 10 bases lay in between. CDR3 coding DNA: TGTGCCAGCAGCGCAGGGGCGATCTCCTACGAGCAGTACTTC. Its protein is CASSAGAISYEQYF.

The chain links TRBV21-1 to TRBJ2-1; the listed D gene, TRBD2, was not tested against the DNA. TRBV21-1 is a documented pseudogene. The CDR3 has 17 residues. This chain's CDR3 is CASTHSGRQPPYNEQFF. As DNA, the CDR3 is TGTGCCAGCACCCATAGCGGGAGGCAGCCACCCTACAATGAGCAGTTCTTC.

This clone has only a few counts. The chain is built from TRBV6-1 and TRBJ1-6, with D unresolved. The germline V gene has CDR1 MNHNS and CDR2 SASEGT. The CDR3 runs to 17 residues. Trimming shortened V by 4 bases and J by 11 bases, and 24 bases separated the two germline ends. The DNA of the CDR3 is TGTGCCAGCAGTGCCAATTCACCGGGAGTGGCAATGACACCCCTCCACTTT. It translates to CASSANSPGVAMTPLHF.

The chain carries TRBV7-6 and TRBJ2-7, with TRBD2 identical over 10 bases. Germline V lookup: CDR1 SGHVS, CDR2 FNYEAQ. V gave up 4 bases and J gave up 6 bases; unmatched junction bases: 9. The CDR3 contains 15 residues. As DNA, the CDR3 is TGTGCCAGCAGCTCGGGAGCGGGAGGGTTTGGCGAGCAGTACTTC. It codes for CASSSGAGGFGEQYF.

This chain joins TRBV5-1 and TRBJ2-1; TRBD1 agrees at 8 bases. With V trimmed by 8 bases and J by 4 bases, 8 bases remained unmatched. Per germline, CDR1 SGHRS and CDR2 YFSETQ. The CDR3 spans 14 residues. The CDR3 DNA is TGCGCCAGTACAGGGGGGACGGTATACAATGAGCAGTTCTTC. Translated: CASTGGTVYNEQFF.

This chain joins TRBV27 and TRBJ1-1; D perhaps matches TRBD1 (5 bases). Germline loops: CDR1 MNHEY, CDR2 SMNVEV (reference sequence). V was shortened by 6 bases and J by 1 base, with 9 bases between the two germline ends. The CDR3 runs 13 residues. The CDR3 is CASSSQGNTEAFF. The CDR3 DNA is TGTGCCAGCAGCTCCCAGGGGAACACTGAAGCTTTCTTT.

The chain is built from TRBV27 and TRBJ2-1; 9 bases match TRBD2. With 3 bases clipped from V and 8 bases from J, the junction kept 8 bases outside the gene matches. The CDR3 loop spans 15 amino acids. CDR1 is MNHEY, CDR2 SMNVEV, per germline (reference sequence). DNA of the CDR3: TGTGCCAGCAGTTTTAGGCTAGCGGGATCTTATGAGCAGTTCTTC. Protein sequence: CASSFRLAGSYEQFF.

This clone was detected a few times. The J gene is TRBJ2-2, the V gene TRBV10-3; D perhaps matches TRBD1 (5 bases). Germline CDR1 and CDR2: ENHRY and SYGVKD. V lost 7 bases to trimming and J lost 6 bases, with 21 bases between them. The CDR3 contains 16 residues. CDR3 coding DNA: TGTGCCATCACTAAGAAAGGCGGCAGGGCGCCCGGGGAGCTGTTTTTT. This gives the protein CAITKKGGRAPGELFF.

The genes are TRBV5-6 and TRBJ2-1; TRBD2 agrees at 10 bases. V was pared by 0 bases and J by 4 bases, with 7 bases of the junction left unmatched. The CDR3 spans 17 residues. Germline values: CDR1 SGHDT, CDR2 YYEEEE. The CDR3 here is CASSLAFLAGGYNEQFF. The CDR3 DNA sequence: TGTGCCAGCAGCTTGGCCTTCTTAGCGGGGGGTTACAATGAGCAGTTCTTC.

The chain recombines TRBV6-5 with TRBJ2-1; D might be TRBD2 (6 bases). The CDR3 consists of 14 residues. The germline CDR1 and CDR2 sequences are MNHEY and SVGAGI. V lost 5 bases and J lost 7, with 15 bases in between. This CDR3 reads CASSGQGGWNEQFF. The CDR3 DNA reads as TGTGCCAGCAGTGGGCAGGGAGGATGGAATGAGCAGTTCTTC.

This chain joins TRBV27 and TRBJ2-7, with TRBD1 identical over 11 bases. V trimming: 5 bases; J trimming: 2 bases; junction bases outside the gene matches: 11. The CDR3 spans 17 residues. The germline CDR1 and CDR2 sequences are MNHEY and SMNVEV (reference sequence). CDR3 protein: CASSPRDRGISTYEQYF. DNA of the CDR3: TGTGCCAGCAGTCCCCGGGACAGGGGGATATCGACCTACGAGCAGTACTTC.

The V gene is TRBV15, the J gene TRBJ2-2; 10 bases map to TRBD1. Germline CDR1 reads LNHNV; CDR2 reads YYDKDF (reference sequence). The CDR3 length is 16 residues. V trimming: 7 bases; J trimming: 2 bases; junction bases outside the gene matches: 7. The CDR3, as DNA: TGTGCCACCAACCAGAGACAGGGGGCAAACACCGGGGAGCTGTTTTTT. Encoded protein: CATNQRQGANTGELFF.

The rearrangement joins TRBV7-9 to TRBJ1-1; D is undetermined. Germline V CDR1 and CDR2: SEHNR, FQNEAQ (reference sequence). The CDR3 covers 16 residues. V was pared by 5 bases and J by 5 bases, with 21 bases between. The CDR3 bases are TGTGCCAGCAGCCCCCTACTAAAACTCCTCAGTACTGAAGCTTTCTTT. Translating gives CASSPLLKLLSTEAFF.

This clone was detected only once. The chain couples TRBV9 to TRBJ2-5; no reliable D call. Germline V gene sequence: CDR1 SGDLS, CDR2 YYNGEE. This CDR3 has 14 residues. Deletions cut 2 bases from V and 2 bases from J, with 10 bases between. CDR3 coding DNA: TGTGCCAGCAGCGTCAGGCCGGATCAAGAGACCCAGTACTTC. Translated, it gives CASSVRPDQETQYF. The full variable domain, rest sourced from reference TRBV9 and TRBJ2-5, is DSGVTQTPKHLITATGQRVTLRCSPRSGDLSVYWYQQSLDQGLQFLIQYYNGEERAKGNILERFSAQQFPDLHSELNLSSLELGDSALYFCASSVRPDQETQYFGPGTRLLVL.

The chain couples TRBV25-1 to TRBJ2-5, with 12 nucleotides matching TRBD2. The germline V gene encodes CDR1 MGHDK and CDR2 SYGVNS. The CDR3 spans 15 residues. Trimming took 1 base from V and 5 from J; bases not matched to a gene: 2. CDR3 coding DNA: TGTGCCAGCAGTGAATTTACTAGCGGGGGGGAGACCCAGTACTTC. This translates into CASSEFTSGGETQYF.

J is TRBJ1-5 and V is TRBV27; the match to TRBD1 covers 7 bases. V gave up 2 bases and J gave up 1 base; unmatched junction bases: 2. From germline, CDR1 is MNHEY and CDR2 SMNVEV (reference sequence). CDR3 size: 15 residues. CDR3 in amino acids: CASSLSRGSNQPQHF. In nucleotides, the CDR3 is TGTGCCAGCAGTTTAAGCAGGGGGAGCAATCAGCCCCAGCATTTT.

The V call is TRBV18, the J call TRBJ2-7, with 9 bases that match TRBD2. The CDR3 is 15 amino acids. CDR1 and CDR2 (germline): KGHSH, LQKENI. Trimming cost V 4 bases and J 6 bases; bases outside gene matches: 10. The CDR3, as DNA: TGTGCCAGCTCACAAAATAGCGGGAGAGTAGGCGAGCAGTACTTC. Its translation is CASSQNSGRVGEQYF.

This clone was seen a handful of times. The V call is TRBV27, the J call TRBJ1-6; D unresolved. There are 12 residues in the CDR3. The V end lost 6 bases, the J end lost 3 bases, and 3 bases lay between the germline ends. Germline assignment: CDR1 MNHEY and CDR2 SMNVEV (reference sequence). For the CDR3, the DNA is TGTGCCAGCAGCCGCTATAATTCACCCCTCCACTTT. It translates to CASSRYNSPLHF.

The gene calls are TRBV4-1 and TRBJ2-3, with 8 bases identical to TRBD1. The germline V gene has CDR1 MGHRA and CDR2 YSYEKL. This CDR3 region has 18 residues. Trimming at V came to 5 bases and at J to 5 bases, leaving 18 bases not matched to a gene. The CDR3 spells CASSEIEQGAGIRDTQYF. As DNA, the CDR3 is TGCGCCAGCAGCGAAATAGAGCAGGGGGCCGGAATTAGAGATACGCAGTATTTT.

The rearrangement uses TRBV7-8 and TRBJ2-1; no firm D call. Germline V CDR1 and CDR2: SGHVS, FQNEAQ. The ends were cut back, 5 bases at V and 2 bases at J, with 4 bases in the middle. The CDR3 length is 12 residues. CDR3 loop: CASSPTYNEQFF. The CDR3 coding sequence is TGTGCCAGCAGCCCTACCTACAATGAGCAGTTCTTC.

The chain employs TRBV7-9 and TRBJ2-7; D gene uncertain. V was trimmed by 5 bases and J by 3 bases, leaving 11 bases between them. The germline V gene encodes CDR1 SEHNR and CDR2 FQNEAQ (reference sequence). This CDR3 comprises 13 residues. The CDR3 sequence: CASSPWASYEQYF. CDR3 nucleotides: TGTGCCAGCAGCCCCTGGGCCAGCTACGAGCAGTACTTC.

This rearrangement joins TRBV6-1 to TRBJ2-1; TRBD1 matches 8 bases. CDR3 length equals 14 residues. V trimming: 8 bases; J trimming: 2 bases; junction bases outside the gene matches: 5. Germline CDR1 and CDR2: MNHNS and SASEGT. DNA for the CDR3: TGTGCCAGCTATCAGGGGGCCCCCTACAATGAGCAGTTCTTC. Its translation: CASYQGAPYNEQFF.

The genes are TRBV18 and TRBJ1-5; no clear D gene. This CDR3 has 13 amino acids. V shed 2 bases and J shed 7 bases, with 9 bases lying between them. Germline V gene data show CDR1 as KGHSH and CDR2 as LQKENI. The CDR3 region has the DNA TGTGCCAGCTCACCAGAGGCGCGACAGCCCCAGCATTTT. Translated, it gives CASSPEARQPQHF.

J is TRBJ1-1 and V is TRBV13, with 7 bases identical to TRBD1. Trimming removed 5 bases from V and 5 bases from J; junction bases left unmatched: 5. This CDR3 comprises 13 residues. Germline CDR1 and CDR2: PRHDT and FYEKMQ (reference sequence). CDR3 DNA sequence: TGTGCCAGCAGCCCCCGACAGGGAACTGAAGCTTTCTTT. Translation: CASSPRQGTEAFF.

This rearrangement joins TRBV5-1 to TRBJ2-7; D gene unclear. This CDR3 region has 11 residues. V shed 2 bases and J shed 5 bases, with 5 bases lying between them. Germline CDR1 SGHRS, CDR2 YFSETQ. CDR3 nucleotides: TGCGCCAGCAGCTTTAGTGACGAGCAGTACTTC. This translates into CASSFSDEQYF.